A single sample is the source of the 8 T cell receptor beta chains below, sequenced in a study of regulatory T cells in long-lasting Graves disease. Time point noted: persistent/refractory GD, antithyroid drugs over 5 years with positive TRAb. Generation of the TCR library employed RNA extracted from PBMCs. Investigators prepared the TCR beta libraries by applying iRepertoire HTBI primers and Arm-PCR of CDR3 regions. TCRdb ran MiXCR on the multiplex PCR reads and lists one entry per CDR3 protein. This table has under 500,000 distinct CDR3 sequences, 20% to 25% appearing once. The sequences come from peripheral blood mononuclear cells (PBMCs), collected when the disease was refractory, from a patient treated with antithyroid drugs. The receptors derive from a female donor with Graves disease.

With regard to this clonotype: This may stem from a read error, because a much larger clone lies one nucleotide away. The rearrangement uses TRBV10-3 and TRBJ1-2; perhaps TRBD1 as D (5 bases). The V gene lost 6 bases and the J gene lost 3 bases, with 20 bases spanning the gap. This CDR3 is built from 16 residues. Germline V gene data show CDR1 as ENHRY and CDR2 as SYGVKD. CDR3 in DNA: TGTGCCATCAGAAAATCATTTTCGGGGGGAGACTATGGCTACACCTTC. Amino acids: CAIRKSFSGGDYGYTF.

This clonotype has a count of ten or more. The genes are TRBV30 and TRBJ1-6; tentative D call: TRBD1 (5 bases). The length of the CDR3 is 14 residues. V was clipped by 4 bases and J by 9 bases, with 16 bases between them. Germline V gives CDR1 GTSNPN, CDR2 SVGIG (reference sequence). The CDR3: CAWTPGQFTSPLHF. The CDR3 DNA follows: TGTGCCTGGACCCCTGGACAATTTACTTCACCCCTCCACTTT.

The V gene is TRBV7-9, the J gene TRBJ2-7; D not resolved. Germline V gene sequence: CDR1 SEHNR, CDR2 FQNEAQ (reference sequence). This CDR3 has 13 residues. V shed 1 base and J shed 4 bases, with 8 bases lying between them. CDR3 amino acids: CASSLELKYEQYF. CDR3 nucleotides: TGTGCCAGCAGCTTAGAACTCAAATACGAGCAGTACTTC. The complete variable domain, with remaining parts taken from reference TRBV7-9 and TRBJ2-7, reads DTGVSQNPRHKITKRGQNVTFRCDPISEHNRLYWYRQTLGQGPEFLTYFQNEAQLEKSRLLSDRFSAERPKGSFSTLEIQRTEQGDSAMYLCASSLELKYEQYFGPGTRLTVT.

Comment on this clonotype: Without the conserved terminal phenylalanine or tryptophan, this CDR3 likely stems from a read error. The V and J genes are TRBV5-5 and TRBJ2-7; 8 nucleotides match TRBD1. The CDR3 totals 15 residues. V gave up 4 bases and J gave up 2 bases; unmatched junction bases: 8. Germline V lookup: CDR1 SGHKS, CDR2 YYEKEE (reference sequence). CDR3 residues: CASSPGGRGPYEQYY. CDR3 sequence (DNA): TGTGCCAGCAGCCCAGGGGGCAGGGGTCCCTACGAGCAGTACTAC.

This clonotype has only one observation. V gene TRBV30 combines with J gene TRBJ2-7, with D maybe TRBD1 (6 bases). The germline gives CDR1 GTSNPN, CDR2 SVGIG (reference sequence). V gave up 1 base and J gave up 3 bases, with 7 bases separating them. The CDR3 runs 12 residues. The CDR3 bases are TGTGCCTGGAGTGGGGGGCTCTACGAGCAGTACTTC. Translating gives CAWSGGLYEQYF.

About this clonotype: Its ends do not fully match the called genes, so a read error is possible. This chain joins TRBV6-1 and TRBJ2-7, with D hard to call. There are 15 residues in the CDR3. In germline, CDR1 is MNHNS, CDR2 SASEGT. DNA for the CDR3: TGTGCCAGCAATGAAGCGCTCTTTGCAGCCTACGAGCAGTACTTC. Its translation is CASNEALFAAYEQYF.

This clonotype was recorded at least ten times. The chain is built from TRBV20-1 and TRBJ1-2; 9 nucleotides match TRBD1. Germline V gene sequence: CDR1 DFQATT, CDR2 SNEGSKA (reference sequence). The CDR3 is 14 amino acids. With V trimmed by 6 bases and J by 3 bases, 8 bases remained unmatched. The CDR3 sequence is CSALPGQGDYGYTF. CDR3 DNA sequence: TGCAGTGCCTTACCGGGACAGGGTGACTATGGCTACACCTTC.

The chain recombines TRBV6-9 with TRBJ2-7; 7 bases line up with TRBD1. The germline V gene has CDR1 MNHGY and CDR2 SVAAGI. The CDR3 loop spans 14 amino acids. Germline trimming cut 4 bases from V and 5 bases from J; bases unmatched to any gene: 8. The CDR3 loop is CASSSGTEIHEQYF. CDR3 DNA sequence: TGTGCCAGCAGTTCCGGGACAGAGATTCACGAGCAGTACTTC.